This entry is about one TCR beta chain. Its binding antigen is unknown. Per-base quality was not reported, and no clone a single base away is much larger than it. The immunoSEQ hsTCRB assay version 4, run in survey mode, was used to sequence TCRbeta repertoires from genomic DNA. For TCRbeta sequencing, genomic DNA was diluted to 9.5 to 10 ng/uL, with up to roughly 1 ug used per sample. As for the authors' bioinformatics: ImmunoSeq Analyzer 3.0 was used for analysis of TCRbeta data, and diversity was computed on productive nucleotide rearrangements. Using the Immunarch R package, lower-bound TCR diversity was estimated with the improved Chao index and clonality was estimated with the Gini coefficient. When different nucleotide rearrangements encoded the same CDR3beta amino acid sequence, each rearrangement was treated as a distinct clonotype. Differential abundance analysis identified TCRbeta sequences significantly enriched in antigen-responding cells relative to anti-CD3/anti-CD28-activated cells. GLIPH2 grouped TCRs by predicted peptide-MHC specificity, both within each participant and across combined participant data sets. This immuneACCESS table, as held by TCRdb, lists in-frame sequences with V and J called but not all clones. Of the missing ones, under half trace to an unresolved V gene in checked studies; the others have no known cause. V and J calls and clone size are as listed in that table; D and trimming were resolved from the DNA. The sample profile shows tens of thousands of clones; approximately 70% of them were found once. Roughly 1.4% of the sample lies in the top ten.

This specimen comes from a study of persistence of HIV-infected CD4 T cells (dated by TCRdb to about 2020). For context, the study as a whole: The median time participants had been on suppressive ART was 8 years. The study isolated CMV- and HIV-1 Gag-responding CD4+ T cells from ART-treated individuals to examine antigen-driven clonal expansion of HIV-1-infected cells. The TCR cluster analysis across participants included eight or nine participants for CMV and more than five participants for Gag. The clonality of all cells in each sorted population was measured by TCRbeta sequencing, and the clonality of infected cells was measured by proviral sequencing. Apart from a couple of participants who underwent leukapheresis at a single time point, peripheral blood samples of up to roughly 180 mL were collected from participants at multiple time points. Results the study describes overall, beyond this receptor: Within the same sorted populations, TCR oligoclonality correlated with proviral oligoclonality. Few individuals were included in the study, and only a limited range of antigens was tested. TCRbeta richness in CMV- and Gag-responding cells was significantly lower than in anti-CD3/anti-CD28-responding cells; CMV-responding cells had higher oligoclonality than CD3/CD28-stimulated and Gag-responding cells. Bulk TCR analyses could not be limited to the rare CMV-responding cells that actually contained HIV-1 proviruses. Antigen-responding cells were enriched for degenerate expanded CDR3beta sequences, which suggests convergent selection of CD4+ responses to CMV and Gag.

The CDR3 measures 15 amino acids from cysteine to phenylalanine. Only CDR3 DNA is held: 45 bases, read in frame from base 1. Trimming leaves V shorter by 6 bases and J shorter by 11 bases, with the junction holding 18 bases beyond the gene matches. The germline V gene sets CDR1 to MNHEY and CDR2 to SVGAGI. The treatment or condition label corresponds to: suppressive antiretroviral therapy. A pool of overlapping 15-mer peptides from HIV-1 Gag, at about 0.93 ug per peptide per mL, was used to stimulate the cells. Responding CD4+ T cells were sorted by upregulation of both CD40 ligand and CD69. HIV-1-infected adults in whom suppressive ART had been started during chronic infection were enrolled as participants. Plasma HIV-1 RNA had been undetectable (below 50 copies/mL) in participants for at least 4 years. To be included, a participant needed positive CMV serology and a CD4+ T cell count above 400 cells/uL. Before stimulation, PBMCs were isolated using density centrifugation and depleted of CD8+ T cells. CD8-depleted PBMCs were stimulated for roughly 20 hours with anti-CD28/CD49d costimulation, CD40-blocking antibody and enfuvirtide to prevent new infections. Cell sorting was done on a Beckman Coulter MoFlo Legacy or XDP sorter, and dead cells were excluded with propidium iodide. Genomic DNA was extracted with the QIAamp DNA Mini Kit for samples above one million cells, otherwise with the Quick-DNA Microprep Kit.

The sequences come from CD4+ T cells sorted from PBMCs after roughly 20-hour stimulation, collected from a patient who received antiretroviral therapy. The sample's cell subset or site label, in plain terms: CD40L+CD69+ CD4 T cells responding to HIV-1 Gag peptides. This receptor was taken from an adult man with HIV who was CMV-seropositive. Recombination joined TRBV6-5 with TRBJ1-1; the central 7 bases match TRBD1. CDR3 region: CASSLQGIPLKEAFF. The sequenced DNA: TGTGCCAGCAGCCTACAGGGGATCCCACTGAAGGAGGCTTTCTTT.